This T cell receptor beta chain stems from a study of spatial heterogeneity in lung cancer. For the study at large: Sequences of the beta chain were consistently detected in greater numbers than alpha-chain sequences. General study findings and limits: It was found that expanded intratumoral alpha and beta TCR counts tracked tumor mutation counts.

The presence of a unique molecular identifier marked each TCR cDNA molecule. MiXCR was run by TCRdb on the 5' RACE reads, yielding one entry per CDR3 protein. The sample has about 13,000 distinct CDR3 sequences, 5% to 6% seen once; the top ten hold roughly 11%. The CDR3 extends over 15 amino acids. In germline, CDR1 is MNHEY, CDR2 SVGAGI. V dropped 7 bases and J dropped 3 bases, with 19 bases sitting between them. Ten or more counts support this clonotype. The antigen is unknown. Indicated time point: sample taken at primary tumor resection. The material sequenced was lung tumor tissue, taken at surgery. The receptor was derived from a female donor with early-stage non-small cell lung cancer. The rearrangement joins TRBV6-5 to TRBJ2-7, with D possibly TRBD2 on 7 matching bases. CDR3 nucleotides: TGTGCCAGCATCGCAAGGGGGAGGGGGGACTACGAGCAGTACTTC. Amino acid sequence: CASIARGRGDYEQYF.